This T cell receptor beta chain is from a study of beta chain features in type 1 diabetes. Study-wide findings and caveats: Across all four CD4+ subsets, people with type 1 diabetes showed modestly shorter TCRB CDR3s. Naive, central memory and regulatory TCRB repertoires appeared more similar among patients than healthy donors. Cells expressing TCR highly could be over-represented by cDNA sequencing.

CDR1 is SGDLS, CDR2 YYNGEE, per germline. V was cut by 3 bases and J by 9 bases, with 16 bases left in between. This CDR3 has 14 residues. Ten or more counts support this clone. Its antigen remains unidentified. Sequencing targeted expressed TCRB transcripts, as all isolated RNA had been reverse transcribed. Clones were read by immunoSEQ multiplex PCR, and TCRdb kept only the in-frame ones, dropping some. The sample includes roughly 400,000 clones, about 14% of them seen just once. V is TRBV9 and J is TRBJ2-1; the D call may be TRBD1 or TRBD2 (5 bases each). Sequencing was performed on naive CD4+ T cells from blood. The sequence came from a man younger than 40 in good health. CDR3 loop: CASSERGFPSEQFF. The CDR3 DNA reads TGTGCCAGCAGCGAGAGGGGCTTCCCCAGTGAGCAGTTCTTC.